The present TCR beta chain was sequenced within a study of memory CD4+ T cells and cytomegalovirus serostatus. For the study at large: Of the healthy Belgian adults, 8 to 10 were CMV seropositive and 20 to 30 seronegative. Overall study findings and caveats: The CMV-associated TCR signature appears largely within the CD4+ memory repertoire. Each of 67 CMV-associated TCRbeta sequences occurred in one to five individuals.

On this clone itself: Its target is unknown.

The sort gate was single viable CD3+CD4+CD8-CD45RO+ cells for memory CD4+ T cells. Authors' data handling: After removing out-of-frame reads, 2,204,828 distinct TCRbeta sequences remained. Profiled with immunoSEQ multiplex PCR; TCRdb holds only in-frame clones, not every one. D and trimming were read from the DNA, whereas the V and J calls and clone size are those reported in that table. The sample records about 100,000 clones, about 80% being singletons. The CDR3 sequence is 14 residues long. Trimming stripped 3 bases from V and 10 bases from J, with 13 bases between. Per germline, CDR1 SNHLY and CDR2 FYNNEI.

The sequencing input was memory CD4+ T cells from blood. This chain uses TRBV2 with TRBJ1-6; D ambiguous. The TCR sequence derives from an adult in good health and CMV-seropositive. CDR3 sequence (DNA): TGTGCCAGCAGTGATGGCTCAGTAACATCACCCCTCCACTTT. This sequence encodes CASSDGSVTSPLHF.